The 22 T cell receptor beta chains listed next were all sequenced from one sample in a study of blood T cell repertoires in COVID-19. Here immunoSEQ multiplex PCR was the method, and the copy in TCRdb shows in-frame clones only, minus some. The sample consists of about 360,000 clones, approximately 86% of them appearing once. Sequenced sample: peripheral blood. The receptors come from a woman aged 60 to 75 with COVID-19, enrolled during active disease.

The genes are TRBV12-3 or TRBV12-4 and TRBJ1-1; D not resolved. The CDR3 sequence is 13 residues long. V gave up 1 base and J gave up 3 bases, with 6 bases separating them. CDR3 in DNA: TGTGCCAGCAGTTTAGGGCAGGACACTGAAGCTTTCTTT. Residues: CASSLGQDTEAFF.

The chain links TRBV19 to TRBJ2-5, with 7 nucleotides matching TRBD1. Germline-derived CDR1 and CDR2 are LNHDA and SQIVND (reference sequence). V lost 4 bases, J lost 2 bases, and 4 bases stayed unmatched. This CDR3 is 14 amino acids long. The CDR3 DNA follows: TGTGCCAGTAGTACGGACAGGTTACAAGAGACCCAGTACTTC. Protein sequence: CASSTDRLQETQYF.

As DNA, the CDR3 is TGTGCCAGCAGCGTAAGCGGGACTAGCAGTGTGGATACGCAGTATTTT. It encodes CASSVSGTSSVDTQYF. V is TRBV9 and J is TRBJ2-3; 9 bases are shared with TRBD2. Germline V gives CDR1 SGDLS, CDR2 YYNGEE. V gave up 1 base and J gave up 6 bases; unmatched junction bases: 9. The CDR3 spans 16 residues.

The genes are TRBV11-2 and TRBJ2-3; 7 positions agree with TRBD1. J was trimmed by 5 bases and V by 5 bases; bases with no gene match: 7. The CDR3 loop spans 14 amino acids. The germline V gene has CDR1 SGHAT and CDR2 FQNNGV. The CDR3, as DNA: TGTGCCAGCAGCCAGCCACACAGGGGAGATACGCAGTATTTT. Translating it yields CASSQPHRGDTQYF.

V gene TRBV4-2 combines with J gene TRBJ2-4, with 8 nucleotides matching TRBD2. The trim removed 9 bases at V and 14 bases at J, leaving 15 bases unmatched. The CDR3 totals 13 residues. Germline-derived CDR1 and CDR2 are LGHNA and YNFKEQ. CDR3 sequence reads: CARGPGSGVLEYF. CDR3 nucleotide sequence: TGTGCCAGAGGCCCGGGTAGCGGGGTACTGGAGTACTTC.

V is TRBV6-5 and J is TRBJ2-3, with 9 nucleotides matching TRBD2. V was clipped by 4 bases and J by 9 bases; unmatched bases: 8. The CDR3 sequence is 14 residues long. In germline, CDR1 is MNHEY, CDR2 SVGAGI. This CDR3 is CASSLLGLAATQYF. The CDR3 bases are TGTGCCAGCAGTTTGCTGGGACTAGCAGCCACGCAGTATTTT.

The genes are TRBV5-4 and TRBJ1-3, with a possible D match to TRBD1 (5 bases). There are 15 residues in the CDR3. Germline CDR1 reads SGHNT; CDR2 reads YYREEE (reference sequence). The ends were cut back, 0 bases at V and 0 bases at J, with 7 bases in the middle. Written as DNA, the CDR3 is TGTGCCAGCAGCTTGGGACAGACCTCTGGAAACACCATATATTTT. Its translation is CASSLGQTSGNTIYF.

The chain couples TRBV18 to TRBJ1-3; no clear D gene. From germline, CDR1 is KGHSH and CDR2 LQKENI. V gave up 0 bases and J gave up 0 bases, with 6 bases separating them. This CDR3 contains 15 residues. The DNA for the CDR3 is TGTGCCAGCTCACCACCTCGGGTCTCTGGAAACACCATATATTTT. It specifies CASSPPRVSGNTIYF.

V and J are TRBV19 and TRBJ1-1; D call uncertain. With 3 bases removed from V and 5 bases from J, the gap between germline ends came to 10 bases. The CDR3 is 13 residues long. Germline values: CDR1 LNHDA, CDR2 SQIVND (reference sequence). The CDR3 protein is CASSILPRTEAFF. The CDR3 DNA sequence: TGTGCCAGTAGTATCCTACCCCGTACTGAAGCTTTCTTT.

The rearrangement joins TRBV5-1 to TRBJ2-2; no reliable D call. This CDR3 region has 13 residues. Trimming left V 7 bases short and J 6 bases short, with 13 bases between. In germline, CDR1 is SGHRS, CDR2 YFSETQ. The CDR3 DNA is TGCGCCAGCTGTGAGCCCGGGTCCGGGGAGCTGTTTTTT. It codes for CASCEPGSGELFF. The variable domain in full, with the rest retrieved from reference TRBV5-1 and TRBJ2-2, is KAGVTQTPRYLIKTRGQQVTLSCSPISGHRSVSWYQQTPGQGLQFLFEYFSETQRNKGNFPGRFSGRQFSNSRSEMNVSTLELGDSALYLCASCEPGSGELFFGEGSRLTVL.

The chain recombines TRBV18 with TRBJ2-5, with TRBD1 as a possible D gene (5 bases). Germline CDR1 and CDR2: KGHSH and LQKENI. This CDR3 contains 15 residues. The V and J ends lost 4 bases and 5 bases respectively, with 17 bases between them. The CDR3 reads CASSQNFEKGETQYF. The CDR3 region has the DNA TGTGCCAGCTCACAAAATTTCGAGAAGGGGGAGACCCAGTACTTC.

The CDR3 sequence is CASSSARGGLIDTQYF. The DNA for the CDR3 is TGTGCCAGCAGTTCCGCGCGGGGGGGCCTAATAGATACGCAGTATTTT. The chain combines TRBV27 with TRBJ2-3; 9 bases align to TRBD2. The CDR3 extends over 16 amino acids. The ends lost 4 bases at V and 5 bases at J; junction bases unmatched: 10. Germline values: CDR1 MNHEY, CDR2 SMNVEV (reference sequence).

This chain connects TRBV13 to TRBJ1-1; maybe TRBD1 (6 bases). V was trimmed by 3 bases and J by 6 bases, leaving 11 bases between them. The CDR3 contains 13 residues. Per the germline V gene, CDR1 is PRHDT and CDR2 is FYEKMQ (reference sequence). The CDR3 reads CASSLGHNSEAFF. DNA for the CDR3: TGTGCCAGCAGCTTGGGACACAACTCTGAAGCTTTCTTT. Supplemented by reference TRBV13 and TRBJ1-1, the full variable domain reads AAGVIQSPRHLIKEKRETATLKCYPIPRHDTVYWYQQGPGQDPQFLISFYEKMQSDKGSIPDRFSAQQFSDYHSELNMSSLELGDSALYFCASSLGHNSEAFFGQGTRLTVV.

The chain has TRBV5-1 and TRBJ2-3; 8 nucleotides line up with TRBD2. The CDR3 extends over 15 amino acids. The J segment lost 6 bases and the V segment lost 2 bases, leaving 8 bases of the junction unmatched. The germline V gene encodes CDR1 SGHRS and CDR2 YFSETQ. The CDR3 spells CASSFGSGGSDTQYF. The CDR3 DNA sequence: TGCGCCAGCAGCTTTGGCAGCGGGGGATCCGATACGCAGTATTTT. Drawing the rest from reference TRBV5-1 and TRBJ2-3, the complete variable domain is KAGVTQTPRYLIKTRGQQVTLSCSPISGHRSVSWYQQTPGQGLQFLFEYFSETQRNKGNFPGRFSGRQFSNSRSEMNVSTLELGDSALYLCASSFGSGGSDTQYFGPGTRLTVL.

This clone was seen at least ten times. The V gene is TRBV19, the J gene TRBJ1-3; D might be TRBD1 (5 bases). Germline assignment: CDR1 LNHDA and CDR2 SQIVND (reference sequence). V shed 8 bases and J shed 0 bases, with 11 bases lying between them. The CDR3 contains 14 residues. CDR3 DNA: TGTGCCAGTCAGGGTTTAGTCTCTGGAAACACCATATATTTT. This translates into CASQGLVSGNTIYF.

CDR3 sequence reads: CASSGGQGHSNQPQHF. The CDR3 bases are TGTGCCAGCTCGGGAGGGCAGGGTCATAGCAATCAGCCCCAGCATTTT. The chain is built from TRBV18 and TRBJ1-5; D might be TRBD1 (5 bases). Germline loops: CDR1 KGHSH, CDR2 LQKENI. V lost 6 bases to trimming and J lost 0 bases, with 15 bases between them. The CDR3 totals 16 residues.

The chain uses TRBV7-2 and TRBJ1-3; a possible D gene is TRBD1 (6 bases). The germline V and J ends were trimmed by 4 bases and 4 bases, with 17 bases remaining between them. The germline V gene encodes CDR1 SGHTA and CDR2 FQGNSA. This CDR3 spans 16 amino acids. CDR3 in amino acids: CASSSTGTTWGNTIYF. As DNA, the CDR3 is TGTGCCAGCAGCTCTACAGGGACGACCTGGGGAAACACCATATATTTT.

The V gene is TRBV3-1 (or the pseudogene TRBV3-2), the J gene TRBJ2-5, with 8 bases that match TRBD2. CDR3 length equals 14 residues. The germline gives CDR1 LGHDT, CDR2 YNNKEL (reference sequence). V lost 6 bases, J lost 2 bases, and 5 bases stayed unmatched. The CDR3 spells CASRGGLGQETQYF. CDR3 bases: TGTGCCAGCAGGGGGGGACTAGGGCAAGAGACCCAGTACTTC.

This chain links TRBV30 with TRBJ2-3, with D possibly TRBD1 on 5 matching bases. V lost 0 bases to trimming and J lost 2 bases, with 12 bases between them. The length of the CDR3 is 15 residues. The germline V gene encodes CDR1 GTSNPN and CDR2 SVGIG (reference sequence). This CDR3 is CAWSVQATHTDTQYF. DNA of the CDR3: TGTGCCTGGAGTGTACAGGCTACGCACACAGATACGCAGTATTTT.

V and J are TRBV5-4 and TRBJ2-7, with TRBD2 as a possible D gene (6 bases). This CDR3 spans 15 amino acids. The ends were cut back, 0 bases at V and 6 bases at J, with 16 bases in the middle. Per germline, CDR1 SGHNT and CDR2 YYREEE (reference sequence). CDR3: CASSLGSGQGGEQYF. CDR3 nucleotides: TGTGCCAGCAGCTTGGGAAGTGGGCAGGGAGGCGAGCAGTACTTC. Combining the CDR3 with reference TRBV5-4 and TRBJ2-7 gives the whole variable domain ETGVTQSPTHLIKTRGQQVTLRCSSQSGHNTVSWYQQALGQGPQFIFQYYREEENGRGNFPPRFSGLQFPNYSSELNVNALELDDSALYLCASSLGSGQGGEQYFGPGTRLTVT.

The chain is built from TRBV30 and TRBJ1-2; 7 bases line up with TRBD1. Unmatched junction bases numbered 5, after V lost 6 bases and J lost 4 bases. The germline V gene has CDR1 GTSNPN and CDR2 SVGIG (reference sequence). This CDR3 is built from 12 residues. CDR3 protein: CACSRDSYGYTF. The CDR3 DNA reads TGTGCCTGCTCCCGGGACAGCTATGGCTACACCTTC.

This clone was counted a few times. The rearrangement uses TRBV10-1 and TRBJ2-5; TRBD1 matches at 7 bases. With V trimmed by 6 bases and J by 3 bases, 4 bases remained unmatched. Germline V lookup: CDR1 WNHNN, CDR2 SYGVQD (reference sequence). The length of the CDR3 is 13 residues. The CDR3, as DNA: TGCGCCAGCAGCACCGGACAGGAAGAGACCCAGTACTTC. It yields the protein CASSTGQEETQYF.